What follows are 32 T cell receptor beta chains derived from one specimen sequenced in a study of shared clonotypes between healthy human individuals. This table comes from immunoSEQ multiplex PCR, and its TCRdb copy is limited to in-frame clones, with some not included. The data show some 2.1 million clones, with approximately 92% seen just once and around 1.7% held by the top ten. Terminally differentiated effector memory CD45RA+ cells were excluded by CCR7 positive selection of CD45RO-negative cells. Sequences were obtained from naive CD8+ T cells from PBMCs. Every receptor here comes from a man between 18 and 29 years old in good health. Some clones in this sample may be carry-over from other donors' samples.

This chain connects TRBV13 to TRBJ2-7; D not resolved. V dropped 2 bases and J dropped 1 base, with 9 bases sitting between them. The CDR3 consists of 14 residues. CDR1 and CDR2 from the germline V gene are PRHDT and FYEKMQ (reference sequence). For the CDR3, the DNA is TGTGCCAGCAGCTTAAGTTTCGAGTCCTACGAGCAGTACTTC. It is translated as CASSLSFESYEQYF.

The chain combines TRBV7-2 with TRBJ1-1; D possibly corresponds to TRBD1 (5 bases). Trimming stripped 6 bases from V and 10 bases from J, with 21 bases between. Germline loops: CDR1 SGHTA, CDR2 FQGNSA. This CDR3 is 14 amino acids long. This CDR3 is CASRPPGGLVIAFF. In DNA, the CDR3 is TGTGCCAGCAGACCCCCCGGGGGGTTGGTTATAGCTTTCTTT.

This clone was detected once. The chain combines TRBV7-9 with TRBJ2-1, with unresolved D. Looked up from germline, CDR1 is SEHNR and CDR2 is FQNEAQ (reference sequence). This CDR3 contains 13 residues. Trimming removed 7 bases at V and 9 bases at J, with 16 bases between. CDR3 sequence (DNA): TGTGCCAGCATGGTCTCTCGAATGGTTGAGCAGTTCTTC. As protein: CASMVSRMVEQFF.

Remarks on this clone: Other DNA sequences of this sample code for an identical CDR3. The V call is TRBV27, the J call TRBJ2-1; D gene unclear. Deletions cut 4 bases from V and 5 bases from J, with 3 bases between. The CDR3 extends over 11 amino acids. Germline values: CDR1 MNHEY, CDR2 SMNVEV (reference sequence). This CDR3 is CASSSNNEQFF. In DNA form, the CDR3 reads TGTGCCAGCAGTTCTAACAATGAGCAGTTCTTC.

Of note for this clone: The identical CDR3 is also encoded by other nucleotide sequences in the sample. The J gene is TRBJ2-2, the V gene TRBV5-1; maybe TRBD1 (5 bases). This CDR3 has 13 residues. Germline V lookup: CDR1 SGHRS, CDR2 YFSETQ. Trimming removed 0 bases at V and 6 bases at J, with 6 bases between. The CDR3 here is CASSLVGPGELFF. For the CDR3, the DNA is TGCGCCAGCAGCTTGGTGGGGCCCGGGGAGCTGTTTTTT.

CDR3 loop: CASSRQVNTEAFF. The CDR3 DNA follows: TGTGCCAGCAGCCGACAGGTGAACACTGAAGCTTTCTTT. The V and J genes are TRBV7-2 and TRBJ1-1; maybe TRBD1 (6 bases). Looked up from germline, CDR1 is SGHTA and CDR2 is FQGNSA. The CDR3 runs to 13 residues. Deletions cut 5 bases from V and 0 bases from J, with 7 bases between.

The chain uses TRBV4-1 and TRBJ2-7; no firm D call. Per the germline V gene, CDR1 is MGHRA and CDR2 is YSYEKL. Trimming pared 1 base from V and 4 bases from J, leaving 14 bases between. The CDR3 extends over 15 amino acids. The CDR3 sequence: CASSQGAGPTYEQYF. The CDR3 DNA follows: TGCGCCAGCAGCCAAGGCGCCGGGCCAACTTACGAGCAGTACTTC.

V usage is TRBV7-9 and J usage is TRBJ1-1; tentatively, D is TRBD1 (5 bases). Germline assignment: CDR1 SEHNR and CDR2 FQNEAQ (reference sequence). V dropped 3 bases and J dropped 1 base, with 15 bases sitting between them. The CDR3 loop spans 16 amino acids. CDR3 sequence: CASSFGTPVSNTEAFF. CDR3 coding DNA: TGTGCCAGCAGCTTCGGGACTCCGGTCTCGAACACTGAAGCTTTCTTT.

The CDR3 region has the DNA TGTGCCAGCAGCTTTGGGCTAGCGTCCCTCTACGAGCAGTACTTC. Translated, it gives CASSFGLASLYEQYF. This sequence joins TRBV7-9 and TRBJ2-7; possibly TRBD2 for D (6 bases). The V gene lost 3 bases and the J gene lost 3 bases, with 15 bases spanning the gap. Germline V gene data show CDR1 as SEHNR and CDR2 as FQNEAQ (reference sequence). The CDR3 is 15 residues long.

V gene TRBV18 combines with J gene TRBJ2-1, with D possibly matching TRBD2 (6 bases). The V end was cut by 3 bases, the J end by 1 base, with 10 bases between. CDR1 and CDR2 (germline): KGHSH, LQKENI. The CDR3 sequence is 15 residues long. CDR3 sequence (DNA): TGTGCCAGCTCACCGGACGGGAGTTCCTACAATGAGCAGTTCTTC. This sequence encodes CASSPDGSSYNEQFF.

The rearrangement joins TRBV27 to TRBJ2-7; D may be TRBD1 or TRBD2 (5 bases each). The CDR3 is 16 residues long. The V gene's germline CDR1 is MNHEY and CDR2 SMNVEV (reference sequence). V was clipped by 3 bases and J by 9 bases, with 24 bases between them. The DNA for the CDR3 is TGTGCCAGCAGTTTTTTTAATGTGGCAGGCCCTGGGGGGCAGTACTTC. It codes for CASSFFNVAGPGGQYF.

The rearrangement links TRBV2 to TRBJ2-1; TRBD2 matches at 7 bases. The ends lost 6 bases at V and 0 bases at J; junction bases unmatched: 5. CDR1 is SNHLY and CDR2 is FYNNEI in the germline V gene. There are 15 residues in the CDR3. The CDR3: CASREASGSYNEQFF. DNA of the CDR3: TGTGCCAGCAGAGAGGCTAGCGGCTCCTACAATGAGCAGTTCTTC.

CDR3 region: CASRWTGGNTEAFF. The CDR3 region has the DNA TGCGCCAGCAGGTGGACAGGGGGGAACACTGAAGCTTTCTTT. This chain joins TRBV5-1 and TRBJ1-1; TRBD1 agrees at 10 bases. This CDR3 spans 14 amino acids. Germline CDR1 and CDR2: SGHRS and YFSETQ. V dropped 5 bases and J dropped 1; count of bases not matched to a gene: 2. The full variable domain, completed using reference TRBV5-1 and TRBJ1-1, is KAGVTQTPRYLIKTRGQQVTLSCSPISGHRSVSWYQQTPGQGLQFLFEYFSETQRNKGNFPGRFSGRQFSNSRSEMNVSTLELGDSALYLCASRWTGGNTEAFFGQGTRLTVV.

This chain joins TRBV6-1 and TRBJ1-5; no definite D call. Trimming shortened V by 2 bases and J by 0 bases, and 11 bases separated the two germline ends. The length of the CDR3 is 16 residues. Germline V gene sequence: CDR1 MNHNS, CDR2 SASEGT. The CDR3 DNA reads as TGTGCCAGCAGTGAAAGGCAGACGTATAGCAATCAGCCCCAGCATTTT. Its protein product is CASSERQTYSNQPQHF.

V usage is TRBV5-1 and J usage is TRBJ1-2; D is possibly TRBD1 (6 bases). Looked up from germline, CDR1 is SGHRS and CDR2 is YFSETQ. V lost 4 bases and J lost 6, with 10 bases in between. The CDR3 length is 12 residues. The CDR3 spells CASSNRADGYTF. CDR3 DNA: TGCGCCAGCAGCAACAGGGCGGATGGCTACACCTTC.

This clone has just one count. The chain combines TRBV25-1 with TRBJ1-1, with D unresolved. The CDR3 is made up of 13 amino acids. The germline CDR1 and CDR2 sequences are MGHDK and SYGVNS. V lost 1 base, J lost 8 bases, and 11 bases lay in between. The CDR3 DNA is TGTGCCAGCAGTGAATCGTTGTTGGAGGAAGCTTTCTTT. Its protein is CASSESLLEEAFF.

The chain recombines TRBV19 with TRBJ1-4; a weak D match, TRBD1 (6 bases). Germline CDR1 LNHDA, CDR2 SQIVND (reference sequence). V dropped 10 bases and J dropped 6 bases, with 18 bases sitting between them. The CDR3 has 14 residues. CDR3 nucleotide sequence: TGTGCCACGGCCCCGGACAGAGAGTATGAAAAACTGTTTTTT. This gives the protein CATAPDREYEKLFF.

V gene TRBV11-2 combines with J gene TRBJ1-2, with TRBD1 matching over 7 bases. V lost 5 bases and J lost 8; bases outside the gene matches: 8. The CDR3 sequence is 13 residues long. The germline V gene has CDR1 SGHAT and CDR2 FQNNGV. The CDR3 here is CASSISTGAGYTF. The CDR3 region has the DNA TGTGCCAGCAGCATCAGCACAGGGGCCGGCTACACCTTC.

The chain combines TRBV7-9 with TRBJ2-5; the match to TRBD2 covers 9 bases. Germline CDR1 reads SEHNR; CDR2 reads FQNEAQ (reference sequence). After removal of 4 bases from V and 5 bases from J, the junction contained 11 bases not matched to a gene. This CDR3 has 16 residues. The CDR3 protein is CASSSPRAGGWETQYF. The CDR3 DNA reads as TGTGCCAGCAGCTCCCCCCGAGCGGGAGGTTGGGAGACCCAGTACTTC.

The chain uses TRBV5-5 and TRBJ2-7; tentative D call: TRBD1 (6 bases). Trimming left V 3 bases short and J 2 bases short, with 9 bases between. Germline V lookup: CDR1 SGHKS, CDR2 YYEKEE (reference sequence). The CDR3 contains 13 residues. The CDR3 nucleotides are TGTGCCAGCAGCTCCTGGACAGCCTACGAGCAGTACTTC. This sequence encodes CASSSWTAYEQYF.

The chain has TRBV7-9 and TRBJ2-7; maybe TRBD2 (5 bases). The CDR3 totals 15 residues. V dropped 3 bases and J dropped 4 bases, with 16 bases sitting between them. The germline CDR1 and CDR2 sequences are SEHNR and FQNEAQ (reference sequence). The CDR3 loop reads CASSLGFGVLYEQYF. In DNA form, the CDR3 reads TGTGCCAGCAGCTTGGGTTTCGGGGTATTGTACGAGCAGTACTTC.

The CDR3 region is CATSNRGETQYF. The CDR3 DNA sequence: TGTGCCACCAGTAACCGGGGAGAGACCCAGTACTTC. The V and J genes are TRBV15 and TRBJ2-5; a weak D match, TRBD2 (5 bases). Trimming left V 6 bases short and J 4 bases short, with 9 bases between. Germline V CDR1 and CDR2: LNHNV, YYDKDF (reference sequence). The CDR3 covers 12 residues.

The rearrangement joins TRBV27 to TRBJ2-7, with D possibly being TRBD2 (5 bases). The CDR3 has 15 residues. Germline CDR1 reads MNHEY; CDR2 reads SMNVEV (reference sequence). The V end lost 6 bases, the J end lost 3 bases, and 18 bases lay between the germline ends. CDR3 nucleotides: TGTGCCAGCAGCCCCCTTAGCGAGAGGTTCTACGAGCAGTACTTC. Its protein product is CASSPLSERFYEQYF.

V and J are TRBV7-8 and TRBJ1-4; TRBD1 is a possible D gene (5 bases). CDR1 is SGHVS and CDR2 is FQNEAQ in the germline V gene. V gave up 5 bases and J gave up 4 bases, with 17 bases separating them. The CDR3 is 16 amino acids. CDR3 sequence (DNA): TGTGCCAGCAGCGTCCCCCGGGGGGGGGTTAATGAAAAACTGTTTTTT. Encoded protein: CASSVPRGGVNEKLFF. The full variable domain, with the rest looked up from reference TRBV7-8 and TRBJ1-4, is GAGVSQSPRYKVAKRGQDVALRCDPISGHVSLFWYQQALGQGPEFLTYFQNEAQLDKSGLPSDRFFAERPEGSVSTLKIQRTQQEDSAVYLCASSVPRGGVNEKLFFGSGTQLSVL.

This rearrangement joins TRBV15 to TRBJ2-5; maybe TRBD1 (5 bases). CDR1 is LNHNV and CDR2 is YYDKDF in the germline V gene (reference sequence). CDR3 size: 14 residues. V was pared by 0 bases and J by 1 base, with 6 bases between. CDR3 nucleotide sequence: TGTGCCACCAGCAGAGAAGGGGCCCAAGAGACCCAGTACTTC. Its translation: CATSREGAQETQYF. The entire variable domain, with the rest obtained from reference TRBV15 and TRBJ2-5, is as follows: DAMVIQNPRYQVTQFGKPVTLSCSQTLNHNVMYWYQQKSSQAPKLLFHYYDKDFNNEADTPDNFQSRRPNTSFCFLDIRSPGLGDTAMYLCATSREGAQETQYFGPGTRLLVL.

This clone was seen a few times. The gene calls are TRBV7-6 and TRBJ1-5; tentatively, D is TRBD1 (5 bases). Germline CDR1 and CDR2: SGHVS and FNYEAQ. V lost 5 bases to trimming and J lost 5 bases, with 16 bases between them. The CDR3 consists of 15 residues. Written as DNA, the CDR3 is TGTGCCAGCAGCCCCCTGTGGGGGATGGATCAGCCCCAGCATTTT. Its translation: CASSPLWGMDQPQHF.

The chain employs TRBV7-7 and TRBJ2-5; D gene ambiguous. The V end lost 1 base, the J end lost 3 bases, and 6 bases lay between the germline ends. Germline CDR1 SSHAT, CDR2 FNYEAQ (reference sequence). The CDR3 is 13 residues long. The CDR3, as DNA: TGTGCCAGCAGCTTAGGTGGAAAAGAGACCCAGTACTTC. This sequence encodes CASSLGGKETQYF.

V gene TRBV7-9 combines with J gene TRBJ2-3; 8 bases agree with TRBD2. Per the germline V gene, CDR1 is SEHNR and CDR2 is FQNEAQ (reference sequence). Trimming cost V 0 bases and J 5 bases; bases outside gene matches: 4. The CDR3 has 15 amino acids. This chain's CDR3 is CASSLAPGGEDTQYF. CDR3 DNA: TGTGCCAGCAGCTTAGCCCCGGGGGGGGAAGATACGCAGTATTTT.

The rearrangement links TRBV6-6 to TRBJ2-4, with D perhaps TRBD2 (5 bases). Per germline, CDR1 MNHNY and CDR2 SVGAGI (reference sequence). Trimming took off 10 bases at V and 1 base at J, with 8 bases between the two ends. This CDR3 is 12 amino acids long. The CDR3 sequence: CANRGAKNIQYF. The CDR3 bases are TGTGCCAACCGGGGTGCCAAAAACATTCAGTACTTC.

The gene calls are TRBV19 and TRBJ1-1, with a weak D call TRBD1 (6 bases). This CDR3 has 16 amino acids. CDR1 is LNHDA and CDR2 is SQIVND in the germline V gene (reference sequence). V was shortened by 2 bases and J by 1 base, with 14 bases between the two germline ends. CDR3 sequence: CASSIQIGTTNTEAFF. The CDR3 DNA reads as TGTGCCAGTAGTATACAGATCGGGACAACGAACACTGAAGCTTTCTTT.

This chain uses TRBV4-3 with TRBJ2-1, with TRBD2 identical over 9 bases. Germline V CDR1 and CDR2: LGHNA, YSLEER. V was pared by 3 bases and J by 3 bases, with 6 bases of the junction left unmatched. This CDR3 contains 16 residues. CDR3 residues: CASSQEREANYNEQFF. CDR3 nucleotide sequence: TGCGCCAGCAGCCAGGAGCGGGAGGCAAACTACAATGAGCAGTTCTTC.

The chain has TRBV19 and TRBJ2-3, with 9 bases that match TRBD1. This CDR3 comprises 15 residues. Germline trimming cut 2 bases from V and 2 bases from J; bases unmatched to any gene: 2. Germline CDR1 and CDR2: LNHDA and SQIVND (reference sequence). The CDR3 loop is CASSIRDRATDTQYF. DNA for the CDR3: TGTGCCAGTAGTATAAGGGACAGGGCCACAGATACGCAGTATTTT.